A selection of T cell receptor beta chains follows, all from one sample in a study of blood T cell repertoires in COVID-19. The table came from immunoSEQ multiplex PCR; TCRdb's copy has only in-frame clones and leaves some out. In the table there are about 140,000 clones, about 88% of which are singletons. Specimen: peripheral blood. Receptor source: a human donor in a cohort sampled during active COVID-19. Both conserved end residues are part of each CDR3. Fields, in order: D gene, J gene, clone size, V gene, CDR3 protein, CDR3 DNA. D genes are given only for firm matches. Part of the rows lack a size; the others show once, few, many or a class for expanded clones.

D gene: NA; J gene: TRBJ1-3; clone size: NA; V gene: TRBV6-6; CDR3 protein: CASSFRDSGSGNTIYF; CDR3 DNA: TGTGCCAGCAGTTTCCGGGACTCCGGCTCTGGAAACACCATATATTTT
D gene: NA; J gene: TRBJ2-1; clone size: NA; V gene: TRBV9; CDR3 protein: CASSMGGAYEQFF; CDR3 DNA: TGTGCCAGCAGCATGGGGGGGGCTTATGAGCAGTTCTTC
D gene: NA; J gene: TRBJ2-1; clone size: NA; V gene: TRBV2; CDR3 protein: CASSAYELEGIRYNEQFF; CDR3 DNA: TGTGCCAGCAGTGCCTACGAGCTCGAGGGAATTCGCTACAATGAGCAGTTCTTC
D gene: NA; J gene: TRBJ2-7; clone size: NA; V gene: TRBV10-2; CDR3 protein: CASSDGSNLLSYEQYF; CDR3 DNA: TGCGCCAGCAGTGACGGTAGCAACTTATTATCCTACGAGCAGTACTTC
D gene: NA; J gene: TRBJ1-2; clone size: NA; V gene: TRBV6-6; CDR3 protein: CASSYPTGTKNYGYTF; CDR3 DNA: TGTGCCAGCAGTTACCCTACCGGGACTAAAAACTATGGCTACACCTTC
D gene: TRBD2; J gene: TRBJ2-7; clone size: NA; V gene: TRBV19; CDR3 protein: CASSIASGRAYEQYF; CDR3 DNA: TGTGCCAGTAGTATCGCTAGCGGGAGGGCCTACGAGCAGTACTTC
D gene: NA; J gene: TRBJ2-7; clone size: NA; V gene: TRBV6-1; CDR3 protein: CASSEGHPSSYEQYF; CDR3 DNA: TGTGCCAGCAGTGAGGGACACCCGAGCTCCTACGAGCAGTACTTC
D gene: NA; J gene: TRBJ1-2; clone size: NA; V gene: TRBV5-4; CDR3 protein: CASSYRENYGYTF; CDR3 DNA: TGTGCCAGCAGCTACAGGGAAAACTATGGCTACACCTTC
D gene: TRBD2; J gene: TRBJ2-1; clone size: NA; V gene: TRBV5-1; CDR3 protein: CASRASSGGYNEQFF; CDR3 DNA: TGCGCCAGCAGGGCGTCGAGCGGGGGGTACAATGAGCAGTTCTTC
D gene: NA; J gene: TRBJ2-1; clone size: NA; V gene: TRBV7-3; CDR3 protein: CASSSRRLSYNEQFF; CDR3 DNA: TGTGCCAGCAGCTCTCGGAGGCTTTCCTACAATGAGCAGTTCTTC
D gene: TRBD2; J gene: TRBJ2-1; clone size: NA; V gene: TRBV11-2; CDR3 protein: CASSLGQGLAGMQFF; CDR3 DNA: TGTGCCAGCAGCCTCGGACAAGGACTAGCGGGTATGCAGTTCTTC
D gene: TRBD2; J gene: TRBJ2-3; clone size: few; V gene: TRBV6-1; CDR3 protein: CASSETSGGADTQYF; CDR3 DNA: TGTGCCAGCAGTGAGACTAGCGGGGGGGCAGATACGCAGTATTTT
D gene: NA; J gene: TRBJ2-1; clone size: NA; V gene: TRBV5-6; CDR3 protein: CASSMRDWDNEQFF; CDR3 DNA: TGTGCCAGCAGCATGAGAGACTGGGACAATGAGCAGTTCTTC
D gene: NA; J gene: TRBJ2-2; clone size: few; V gene: TRBV3-1/TRBV3-2; CDR3 protein: CASSLRAGELFF; CDR3 DNA: TGTGCCAGCAGCCTACGGGCCGGGGAGCTGTTTTTT
D gene: TRBD1; J gene: TRBJ2-7; clone size: few; V gene: TRBV6-5; CDR3 protein: CASTKGQGYEQYF; CDR3 DNA: TGTGCCAGCACCAAAGGACAGGGCTACGAGCAGTACTTC
D gene: NA; J gene: TRBJ1-6; clone size: NA; V gene: TRBV12-3/TRBV12-4; CDR3 protein: CASSLWGGVSLHF; CDR3 DNA: TGTGCCAGCAGTTTATGGGGGGGCGTCTCCCTCCACTTT
D gene: TRBD2; J gene: TRBJ2-1; clone size: NA; V gene: TRBV24-1; CDR3 protein: CATSDSSGSIENEQFF; CDR3 DNA: TGTGCCACCAGTGACAGTAGCGGGAGTATAGAGAATGAGCAGTTCTTC
D gene: TRBD2; J gene: TRBJ2-7; clone size: NA; V gene: TRBV3-1/TRBV3-2; CDR3 protein: CASSLRAAGLSYEQYF; CDR3 DNA: TGTGCCAGCAGCCTTCGGGCAGCGGGGCTATCCTACGAGCAGTACTTC
D gene: NA; J gene: TRBJ1-5; clone size: NA; V gene: TRBV6-5; CDR3 protein: CASSDRDLSNQPQHF; CDR3 DNA: TGTGCCAGCAGCGACAGAGACCTTAGCAATCAGCCCCAGCATTTT
D gene: NA; J gene: TRBJ1-1; clone size: NA; V gene: TRBV5-6; CDR3 protein: CASSKPGVQGGTEAFF; CDR3 DNA: TGTGCCAGCAGCAAACCGGGCGTCCAAGGGGGCACTGAAGCTTTCTTT
D gene: TRBD2; J gene: TRBJ2-7; clone size: NA; V gene: TRBV7-3; CDR3 protein: CASSKTSGRPDYEQYF; CDR3 DNA: TGTGCCAGCAGCAAGACTAGCGGGAGGCCAGACTACGAGCAGTACTTC
D gene: NA; J gene: TRBJ1-5; clone size: NA; V gene: TRBV5-5; CDR3 protein: CASSLGQGGNQPQHF; CDR3 DNA: TGTGCCAGCAGCTTAGGGCAGGGCGGCAATCAGCCCCAGCATTTT
D gene: NA; J gene: TRBJ1-1; clone size: NA; V gene: TRBV7-9; CDR3 protein: CASSFGNTEAFF; CDR3 DNA: TGTGCCAGCAGCTTCGGTAACACTGAAGCTTTCTTT
D gene: TRBD1; J gene: TRBJ2-5; clone size: NA; V gene: TRBV11-3; CDR3 protein: CASTRDREETQYF; CDR3 DNA: TGTGCCAGCACCCGGGACAGGGAAGAGACCCAGTACTTC
D gene: NA; J gene: TRBJ2-7; clone size: NA; V gene: TRBV7-3; CDR3 protein: CASSLSAGQGYEQYF; CDR3 DNA: TGTGCCAGCAGCTTATCGGCGGGGCAGGGCTACGAGCAGTACTTC
D gene: TRBD2; J gene: TRBJ2-5; clone size: few; V gene: TRBV5-5; CDR3 protein: CASSPRTSGGQETQYF; CDR3 DNA: TGTGCCAGCAGCCCCCGGACTAGCGGGGGACAAGAGACCCAGTACTTC
D gene: TRBD2; J gene: TRBJ2-3; clone size: NA; V gene: TRBV10-3; CDR3 protein: CAIGGGRRDTQYF; CDR3 DNA: TGTGCCATCGGCGGGGGGCGGCGGGATACGCAGTATTTT
D gene: TRBD1; J gene: TRBJ2-1; clone size: NA; V gene: TRBV5-1; CDR3 protein: CASSSHGQGDGNEQFF; CDR3 DNA: TGCGCCAGCAGCTCCCATGGACAGGGTGATGGCAATGAGCAGTTCTTC
D gene: TRBD2; J gene: TRBJ2-5; clone size: once; V gene: TRBV19; CDR3 protein: CASSRVGLAGGETQYF; CDR3 DNA: TGTGCCAGTAGTAGGGTTGGCCTAGCGGGGGGAGAGACCCAGTACTTC
D gene: NA; J gene: TRBJ2-3; clone size: NA; V gene: TRBV7-3; CDR3 protein: CASSLFTSTDTQYF; CDR3 DNA: TGTGCCAGCAGCTTATTTACTAGCACAGATACGCAGTATTTT
D gene: NA; J gene: TRBJ2-1; clone size: NA; V gene: TRBV11-2; CDR3 protein: CASSLGFKHNEQFF; CDR3 DNA: TGTGCCAGCAGCTTAGGGTTTAAGCACAATGAGCAGTTCTTC
D gene: TRBD2; J gene: TRBJ2-1; clone size: NA; V gene: TRBV7-3; CDR3 protein: CASSLLAGVGNEQFF; CDR3 DNA: TGTGCCAGCAGCCTACTAGCGGGAGTTGGTAATGAGCAGTTCTTC
D gene: NA; J gene: TRBJ1-4; clone size: NA; V gene: TRBV5-4; CDR3 protein: CASSLGGQGNEKLFF; CDR3 DNA: TGTGCCAGCAGCTTGGGAGGGCAGGGGAATGAAAAACTGTTTTTT
D gene: TRBD1; J gene: TRBJ1-3; clone size: NA; V gene: TRBV5-1; CDR3 protein: CASSPRTGGIRNTIYF; CDR3 DNA: TGCGCCAGCAGCCCGCGGACAGGGGGTATCCGAAACACCATATATTTT
D gene: NA; J gene: TRBJ1-4; clone size: NA; V gene: TRBV5-1; CDR3 protein: CASSSDRSPNEKLFF; CDR3 DNA: TGCGCCAGCAGCTCCGACAGGTCTCCTAATGAAAAACTGTTTTTT
D gene: NA; J gene: TRBJ2-7; clone size: NA; V gene: TRBV11-2; CDR3 protein: CASTQGGSREQYF; CDR3 DNA: TGTGCCAGCACCCAGGGAGGATCCAGGGAGCAGTACTTC
D gene: NA; J gene: TRBJ1-1; clone size: NA; V gene: TRBV18; CDR3 protein: CASSLTRNTEAFF; CDR3 DNA: TGTGCCAGCTCACTGACACGCAACACTGAAGCTTTCTTT
D gene: NA; J gene: TRBJ2-7; clone size: NA; V gene: TRBV4-2; CDR3 protein: CASSQDWPKSLYEQYF; CDR3 DNA: TGTGCCAGCAGCCAAGATTGGCCAAAGTCTCTTTACGAGCAGTACTTC
D gene: TRBD1; J gene: TRBJ2-1; clone size: NA; V gene: TRBV27; CDR3 protein: CASSPGDRVSNEQFF; CDR3 DNA: TGTGCCAGCAGTCCCGGGGACAGGGTGTCCAATGAGCAGTTCTTC
D gene: TRBD1; J gene: TRBJ1-4; clone size: NA; V gene: TRBV28; CDR3 protein: CASSSGQGTNEKLFF; CDR3 DNA: TGTGCCAGCAGTTCCGGACAGGGAACTAATGAAAAACTGTTTTTT
D gene: NA; J gene: TRBJ2-1; clone size: NA; V gene: TRBV2; CDR3 protein: CASVGGLGREQFF; CDR3 DNA: TGTGCCAGCGTTGGGGGGTTGGGGCGGGAGCAGTTCTTC
D gene: NA; J gene: TRBJ1-1; clone size: NA; V gene: TRBV6-5; CDR3 protein: CASSREGGAASEAFF; CDR3 DNA: TGTGCCAGCAGCCGGGAGGGGGGCGCGGCGTCTGAAGCTTTCTTT
D gene: NA; J gene: TRBJ1-3; clone size: NA; V gene: TRBV12-5; CDR3 protein: CASGTGNPGNTIYF; CDR3 DNA: TGTGCTAGTGGTACAGGGAATCCTGGAAACACCATATATTTT
D gene: TRBD1; J gene: TRBJ1-1; clone size: NA; V gene: TRBV5-1; CDR3 protein: CASSFRDRDTEAFF; CDR3 DNA: TGCGCCAGCAGCTTCCGGGACAGGGACACTGAAGCTTTCTTT
D gene: NA; J gene: TRBJ1-2; clone size: NA; V gene: TRBV12-3/TRBV12-4; CDR3 protein: CASSLSRVDGYTF; CDR3 DNA: TGTGCCAGCAGTTTAAGCAGGGTAGATGGCTACACCTTC
D gene: TRBD2; J gene: TRBJ2-1; clone size: NA; V gene: TRBV5-8; CDR3 protein: CASSLTGTSGDYNEQFF; CDR3 DNA: TGTGCCAGCAGCTTAACCGGGACTAGCGGAGACTACAATGAGCAGTTCTTC
D gene: TRBD2; J gene: TRBJ2-2; clone size: once; V gene: TRBV6-4; CDR3 protein: CASSVTSVGELFF; CDR3 DNA: TGTGCCAGCAGTGTGACTAGCGTCGGGGAGCTGTTTTTT
D gene: TRBD1; J gene: TRBJ1-6; clone size: NA; V gene: TRBV5-1; CDR3 protein: CASSLGTGLQNSPLHF; CDR3 DNA: TGCGCCAGCAGCCTGGGGACAGGCCTTCAAAATTCACCCCTCCACTTT
D gene: NA; J gene: TRBJ1-1; clone size: once; V gene: TRBV3-1/TRBV3-2; CDR3 protein: CASSQDRAATEAFF; CDR3 DNA: TGTGCCAGCAGCCAAGACAGGGCCGCCACTGAAGCTTTCTTT
D gene: TRBD1; J gene: TRBJ1-3; clone size: NA; V gene: TRBV29-1; CDR3 protein: CSVGQGEGNTIYF; CDR3 DNA: TGCAGCGTTGGACAGGGGGAAGGAAACACCATATATTTT
D gene: TRBD1; J gene: TRBJ2-7; clone size: NA; V gene: TRBV6-6; CDR3 protein: CASSYDPRDRNYEQYF; CDR3 DNA: TGTGCCAGCAGTTACGACCCACGGGACAGAAACTACGAGCAGTACTTC
D gene: NA; J gene: TRBJ1-1; clone size: NA; V gene: TRBV19; CDR3 protein: CASSGGSRLEAFF; CDR3 DNA: TGTGCCAGTAGTGGCGGGAGCCGACTGGAAGCTTTCTTT
D gene: NA; J gene: TRBJ2-7; clone size: NA; V gene: TRBV27; CDR3 protein: CASSLSEQSYEQYF; CDR3 DNA: TGTGCCAGCAGTTTATCGGAACAGTCCTACGAGCAGTACTTC
D gene: NA; J gene: TRBJ1-1; clone size: NA; V gene: TRBV7-9; CDR3 protein: CASSVQANTEAFF; CDR3 DNA: TGTGCCAGCAGTGTACAGGCGAACACTGAAGCTTTCTTT
D gene: TRBD1; J gene: TRBJ1-2; clone size: NA; V gene: TRBV5-6; CDR3 protein: CASRETGMINYGYTF; CDR3 DNA: TGTGCCAGCAGAGAGACAGGGATGATAAACTATGGCTACACCTTC
D gene: TRBD2; J gene: TRBJ2-1; clone size: NA; V gene: TRBV5-4; CDR3 protein: CASSLLAGLYNEQFF; CDR3 DNA: TGTGCCAGCAGCTTACTAGCGGGGCTTTACAATGAGCAGTTCTTC
D gene: NA; J gene: TRBJ1-2; clone size: NA; V gene: TRBV3-1/TRBV3-2; CDR3 protein: CASSQDFQGYGYTF; CDR3 DNA: TGTGCCAGCAGCCAAGATTTCCAGGGATATGGCTACACCTTC
D gene: NA; J gene: TRBJ1-2; clone size: NA; V gene: TRBV30; CDR3 protein: CAWRRAGGYTF; CDR3 DNA: TGTGCCTGGAGGAGGGCCGGTGGCTACACCTTC
D gene: NA; J gene: TRBJ2-5; clone size: NA; V gene: TRBV6-2/TRBV6-3; CDR3 protein: CASSYRGYQETQYF; CDR3 DNA: TGTGCCAGCAGTTATAGAGGATACCAAGAGACCCAGTACTTC
D gene: NA; J gene: TRBJ2-1; clone size: once; V gene: TRBV30; CDR3 protein: CAWRSASGNEQFF; CDR3 DNA: TGTGCCTGGAGGTCGGCAAGCGGAAATGAGCAGTTCTTC